This section outlines one TCR beta chain sequence together with its context. The entry originates in a study of blood T cell repertoires in COVID-19. About the study: The United States, Italy and Spain were the sources of the acute and convalescent COVID-19 samples. PBMCs, B-cell-depleted T cells, or T cells provided the cDNA or gDNA that made up the material.

V shed 4 bases and J shed 5 bases, with 8 bases lying between them. Germline CDR1 SGHNT, CDR2 YYREEE (reference sequence). The length of the CDR3 is 12 residues. Original processing notes: From reference gene primer amplification, estimates of nucleated cell counts were derived. Here immunoSEQ multiplex PCR was the method, and the copy in TCRdb shows in-frame clones only, minus some. V, J and clone size reflect that table, while D and trimming were determined from the DNA. The table lists about 260,000 clones, around four fifths of them singletons. The chain couples TRBV5-4 to TRBJ2-3; D gene unclear. The source is a man aged 55 to 70 with acute or convalescent COVID-19. Sequenced input: peripheral blood. The CDR3 nucleotides are TGTGCCAGCAGCCCGGGTCAAGATACGCAGTATTTT. Protein: CASSPGQDTQYF.